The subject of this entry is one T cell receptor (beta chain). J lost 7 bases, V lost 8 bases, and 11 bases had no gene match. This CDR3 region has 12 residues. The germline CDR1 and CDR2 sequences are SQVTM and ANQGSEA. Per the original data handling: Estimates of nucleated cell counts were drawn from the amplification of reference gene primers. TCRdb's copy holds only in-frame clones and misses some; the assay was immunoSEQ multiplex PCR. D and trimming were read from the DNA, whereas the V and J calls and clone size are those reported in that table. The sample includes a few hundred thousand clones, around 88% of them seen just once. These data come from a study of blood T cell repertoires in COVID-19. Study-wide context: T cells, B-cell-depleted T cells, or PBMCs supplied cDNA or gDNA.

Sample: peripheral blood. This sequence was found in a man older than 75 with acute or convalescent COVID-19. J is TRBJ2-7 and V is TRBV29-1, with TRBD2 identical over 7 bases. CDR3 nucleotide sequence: TGCAGCATCCGGGACTACACTAAAGAGCAGTACTTC. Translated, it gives CSIRDYTKEQYF.